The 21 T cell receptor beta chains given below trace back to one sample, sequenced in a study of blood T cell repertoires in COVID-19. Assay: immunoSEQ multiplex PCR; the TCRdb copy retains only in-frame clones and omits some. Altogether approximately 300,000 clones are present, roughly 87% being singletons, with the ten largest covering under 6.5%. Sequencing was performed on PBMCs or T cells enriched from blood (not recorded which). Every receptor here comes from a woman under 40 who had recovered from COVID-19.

The CDR3 bases are TGTGCCAGCACCGGAAGGGGGGGGAGCAATCAGCCCCAGCATTTT. Translating gives CASTGRGGSNQPQHF. V and J are TRBV2 and TRBJ1-5; D perhaps matches TRBD1 (6 bases). The CDR3 extends over 15 amino acids. Germline-derived CDR1 and CDR2 are SNHLY and FYNNEI. V was cut by 7 bases and J by 1 base, with 14 bases left in between.

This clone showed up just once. The CDR3 DNA is TGCAGCGTTGATGGTCTAGCGGGGGGGGAAGAGACCCAGTACTTC. Translated: CSVDGLAGGEETQYF. The chain combines TRBV29-1 with TRBJ2-5; 12 bases map to TRBD2. The ends lost 3 bases at V and 3 bases at J; junction bases unmatched: 5. Germline V CDR1 and CDR2: SQVTM, ANQGSEA. The length of the CDR3 is 15 residues. The entire variable domain, with the rest obtained from reference TRBV29-1 and TRBJ2-5, is as follows: SAVISQKPSRDICQRGTSLTIQCQVDSQVTMMFWYRQQPGQSLTLIATANQGSEATYESGFVIDKFPISRPNLTFSTLTVSNMSPEDSSIYLCSVDGLAGGEETQYFGPGTRLLVL.

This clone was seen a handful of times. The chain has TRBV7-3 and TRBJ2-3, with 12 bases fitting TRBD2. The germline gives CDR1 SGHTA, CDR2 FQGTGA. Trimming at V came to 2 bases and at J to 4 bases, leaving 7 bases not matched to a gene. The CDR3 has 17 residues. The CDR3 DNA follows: TGTGCCAGCAGCTTAGGGCTAGCGGGGGGGCGATCAGATACGCAGTATTTT. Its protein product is CASSLGLAGGRSDTQYF.

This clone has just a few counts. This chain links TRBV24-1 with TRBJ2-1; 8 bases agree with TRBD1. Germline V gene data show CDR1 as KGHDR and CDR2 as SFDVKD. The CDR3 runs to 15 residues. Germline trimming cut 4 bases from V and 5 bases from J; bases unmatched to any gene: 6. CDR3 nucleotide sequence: TGTGCCACCAGTGAGACGGGACAGGCCAACAATGAGCAGTTCTTC. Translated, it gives CATSETGQANNEQFF.

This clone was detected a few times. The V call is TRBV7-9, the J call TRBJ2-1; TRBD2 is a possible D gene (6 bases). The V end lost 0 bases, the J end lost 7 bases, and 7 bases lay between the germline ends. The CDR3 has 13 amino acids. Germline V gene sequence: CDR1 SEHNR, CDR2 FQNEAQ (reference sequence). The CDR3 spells CASSLAGGNEQFF. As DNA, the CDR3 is TGTGCCAGCAGCTTAGCGGGGGGAAATGAGCAGTTCTTC.

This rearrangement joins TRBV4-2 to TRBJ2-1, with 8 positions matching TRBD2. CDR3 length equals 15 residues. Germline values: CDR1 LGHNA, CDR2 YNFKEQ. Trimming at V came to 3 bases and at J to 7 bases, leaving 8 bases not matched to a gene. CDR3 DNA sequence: TGTGCCAGCAGCCATCCCCCCTCGGGAGGGAATGAGCAGTTCTTC. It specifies CASSHPPSGGNEQFF.

The CDR3 region is CASRTPTHGGELFF. The CDR3 DNA reads as TGTGCCAGCAGGACCCCGACACACGGCGGGGAGCTGTTTTTT. V and J are TRBV25-1 and TRBJ2-2; D gene unclear. V was cut by 6 bases and J by 7 bases, with 15 bases left in between. Germline-derived CDR1 and CDR2 are MGHDK and SYGVNS. The CDR3 has 14 amino acids.

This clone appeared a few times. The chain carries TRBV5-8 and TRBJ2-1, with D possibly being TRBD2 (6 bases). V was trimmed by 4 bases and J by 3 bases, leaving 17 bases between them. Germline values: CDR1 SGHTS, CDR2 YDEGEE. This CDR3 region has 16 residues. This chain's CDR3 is CASSVTGTYDYNEQFF. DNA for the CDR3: TGTGCCAGCAGCGTCACCGGGACTTACGACTACAATGAGCAGTTCTTC. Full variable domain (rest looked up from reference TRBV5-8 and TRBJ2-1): EAGVTQSPTHLIKTRGQQATLRCSPISGHTSVYWYQQALGLGLQFLLWYDEGEERNRGNFPPRFSGRQFPNYSSELNVNALELEDSALYLCASSVTGTYDYNEQFFGPGTRLTVL.

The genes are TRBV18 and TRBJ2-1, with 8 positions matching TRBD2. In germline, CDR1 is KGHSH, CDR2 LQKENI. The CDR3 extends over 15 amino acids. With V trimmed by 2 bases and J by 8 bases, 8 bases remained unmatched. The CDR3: CASSPNPGGRDEQFF. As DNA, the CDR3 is TGTGCCAGCTCACCAAATCCGGGGGGGCGAGATGAGCAGTTCTTC.

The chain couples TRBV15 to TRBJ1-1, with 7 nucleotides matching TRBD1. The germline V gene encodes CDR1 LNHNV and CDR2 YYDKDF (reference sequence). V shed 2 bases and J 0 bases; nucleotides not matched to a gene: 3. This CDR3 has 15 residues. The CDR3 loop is CATSRPGTVNTEAFF. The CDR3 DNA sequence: TGTGCCACCAGCAGACCCGGGACAGTGAACACTGAAGCTTTCTTT.

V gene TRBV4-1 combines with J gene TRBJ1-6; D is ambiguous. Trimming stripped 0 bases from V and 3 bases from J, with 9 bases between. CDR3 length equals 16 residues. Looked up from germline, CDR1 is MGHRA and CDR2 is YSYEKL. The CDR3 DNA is TGCGCCAGCAGCCAAGATATTGGCAGCTATAATTCACCCCTCCACTTT. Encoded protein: CASSQDIGSYNSPLHF.

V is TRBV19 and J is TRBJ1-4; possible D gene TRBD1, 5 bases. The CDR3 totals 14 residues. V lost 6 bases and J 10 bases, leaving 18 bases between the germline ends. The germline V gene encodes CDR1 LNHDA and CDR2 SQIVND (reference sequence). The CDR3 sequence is CASSTRGGGGKLFF. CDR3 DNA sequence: TGTGCCAGTAGCACCAGAGGCGGGGGAGGAAAACTGTTTTTT.

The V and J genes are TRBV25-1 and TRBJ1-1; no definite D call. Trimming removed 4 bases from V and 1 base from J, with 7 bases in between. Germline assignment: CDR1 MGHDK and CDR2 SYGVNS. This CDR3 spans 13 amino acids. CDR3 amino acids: CASSGRRNTEAFF. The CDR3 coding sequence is TGTGCCAGCAGTGGCCGCAGGAACACTGAAGCTTTCTTT. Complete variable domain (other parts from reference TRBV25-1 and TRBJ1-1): EADIYQTPRYLVIGTGKKITLECSQTMGHDKMYWYQQDPGMELHLIHYSYGVNSTEKGDLSSESTVSRIRTEHFPLTLESARPSHTSQYLCASSGRRNTEAFFGQGTRLTVV.

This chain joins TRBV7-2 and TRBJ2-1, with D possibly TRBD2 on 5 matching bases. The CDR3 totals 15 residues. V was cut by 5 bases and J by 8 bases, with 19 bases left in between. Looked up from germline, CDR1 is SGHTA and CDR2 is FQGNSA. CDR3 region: CASSRRVTAWDEQFF. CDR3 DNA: TGTGCCAGCAGCCGGCGGGTTACAGCGTGGGATGAGCAGTTCTTC. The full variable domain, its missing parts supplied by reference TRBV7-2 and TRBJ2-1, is GAGVSQSPSNKVTEKGKDVELRCDPISGHTALYWYRQSLGQGLEFLIYFQGNSAPDKSGLPSDRFSAERTGGSVSTLTIQRTQQEDSAVYLCASSRRVTAWDEQFFGPGTRLTVL.

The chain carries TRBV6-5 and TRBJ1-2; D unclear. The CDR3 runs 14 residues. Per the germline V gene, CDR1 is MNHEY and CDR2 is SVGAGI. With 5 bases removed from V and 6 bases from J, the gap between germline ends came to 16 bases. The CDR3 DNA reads TGTGCCAGCAGTCTCTCGTCCGTTAGTAATGGCTACACCTTC. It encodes CASSLSSVSNGYTF.

CDR3 nucleotides: TGTGCCAGCAGTACTCGGGGTGCTAGTGATCAGCCCCAGCATTTT. The encoded protein is CASSTRGASDQPQHF. The chain has TRBV6-5 and TRBJ1-5; D not certain. The CDR3 totals 15 residues. Trimming cost V 5 bases and J 5 bases, with 16 bases left between them. Germline V CDR1 and CDR2: MNHEY, SVGAGI.

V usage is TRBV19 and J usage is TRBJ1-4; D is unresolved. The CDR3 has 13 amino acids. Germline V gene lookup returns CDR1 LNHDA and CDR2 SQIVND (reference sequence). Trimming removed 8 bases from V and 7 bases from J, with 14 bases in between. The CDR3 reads CASARQVTEKLFF. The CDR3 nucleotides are TGTGCCAGTGCAAGACAAGTTACTGAAAAACTGTTTTTT.

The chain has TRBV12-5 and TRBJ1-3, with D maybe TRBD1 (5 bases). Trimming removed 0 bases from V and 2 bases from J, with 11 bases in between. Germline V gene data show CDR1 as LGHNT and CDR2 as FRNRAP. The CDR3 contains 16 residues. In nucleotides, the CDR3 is TGTGCTAGTGGTTTGGTGGGGGGGACGGCTGGAAACACCATATATTTT. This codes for CASGLVGGTAGNTIYF.

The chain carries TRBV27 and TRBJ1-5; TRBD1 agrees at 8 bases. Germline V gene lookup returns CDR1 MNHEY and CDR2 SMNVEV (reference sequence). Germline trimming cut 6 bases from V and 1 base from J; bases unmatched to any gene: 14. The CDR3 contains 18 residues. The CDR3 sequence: CASSPGTGYTGSNQPQHF. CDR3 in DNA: TGTGCCAGCAGCCCAGGGACAGGCTATACGGGCAGCAATCAGCCCCAGCATTTT.

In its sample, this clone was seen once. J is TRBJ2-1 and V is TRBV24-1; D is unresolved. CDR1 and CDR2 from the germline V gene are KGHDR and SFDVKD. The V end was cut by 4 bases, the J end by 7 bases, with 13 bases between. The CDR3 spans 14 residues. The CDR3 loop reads CATSDPRVGNEQFF. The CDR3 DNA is TGTGCCACCAGTGACCCCCGGGTCGGGAATGAGCAGTTCTTC.

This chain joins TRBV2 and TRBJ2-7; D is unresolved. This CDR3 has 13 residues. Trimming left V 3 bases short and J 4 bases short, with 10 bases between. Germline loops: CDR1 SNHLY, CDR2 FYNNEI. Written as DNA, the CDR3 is TGTGCCAGCAGTGAGGCCCATTCGTACGAGCAGTACTTC. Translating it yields CASSEAHSYEQYF.